These 16 T cell receptor beta chains share one sample of origin, sequenced in a study of regulatory T cells in long-lasting Graves disease. Time point meaning: newly diagnosed GD, antithyroid drugs for less than 3 months. RNA isolated from PBMCs was used to make the TCR library. The authors built TCR beta libraries using iRepertoire HTBI primers and Arm-PCR of CDR3 regions. TCRdb called the multiplex PCR reads again in MiXCR, with one record for every CDR3 protein. The table lists 450,000 to 600,000 distinct CDR3 sequences, approximately 13% of them singletons, with roughly 10% in the top ten. This sample was shared with a second study, whose subject was T cells in Graves' hyperthyroidism and ophthalmopathy.

The starting material was peripheral blood mononuclear cells (PBMCs), obtained at new diagnosis, from a patient treated with antithyroid drugs. All receptors derive from a young man with Graves disease.

This clonotype was seen repeatedly, ten times or more. This sequence joins TRBV2 and TRBJ1-2; 11 bases are a match to TRBD1. V shed 6 bases, J shed 4 bases, and the junction held 7 bases outside the gene matches. CDR1 is SNHLY and CDR2 is FYNNEI in the germline V gene. The CDR3 loop spans 15 amino acids. The CDR3 sequence: CASSTVGQGAYGYTF. The CDR3 bases are TGTGCCAGCAGCACCGTAGGACAGGGGGCCTATGGCTACACCTTC.

This clonotype was observed at least ten times. The V call is TRBV27, the J call TRBJ2-1; 12 nucleotides align to TRBD1. The junction had 5 bases not matched to a gene; V was cut back by 4 bases and J by 10 bases. Germline V gives CDR1 MNHEY, CDR2 SMNVEV (reference sequence). The CDR3 is made up of 14 amino acids. The CDR3 sequence: CASSSGQGAPEQFF. CDR3 nucleotides: TGTGCCAGCAGTTCGGGACAGGGGGCCCCCGAGCAGTTCTTC.

This rearrangement joins TRBV19 to TRBJ1-2, with 10 nucleotides matching TRBD1. With 6 bases clipped from V and 6 bases from J, the junction kept 10 bases outside the gene matches. CDR1 is LNHDA, CDR2 SQIVND, per germline (reference sequence). This CDR3 spans 15 amino acids. As DNA, the CDR3 is TGTGCCAGTAGGCCGGGACAGGGGAAATCGAATGGCTACACCTTC. As protein: CASRPGQGKSNGYTF.

This clonotype was seen a few times. A clone one base away is much larger, so this may be a read error. The rearrangement uses TRBV12-3 or TRBV12-4 and TRBJ2-1, with 8 bases identical to TRBD2. This CDR3 contains 15 residues. V lost 3 bases to trimming and J lost 9 bases; unmatched junction nucleotides: 10. The CDR3 loop is CASSLGIAGRVEQFF. As DNA, the CDR3 is TGTGCCAGCAGTTTGGGAATAGCGGGGCGCGTTGAGCAGTTCTTC.

This clonotype appeared a few times. The chain carries TRBV20-1 and TRBJ2-1, with 10 bases fitting TRBD2. The CDR3 totals 15 residues. V shed 1 base and J 5 bases; nucleotides not matched to a gene: 5. Germline V CDR1 and CDR2: DFQATT, SNEGSKA (reference sequence). The CDR3 protein is CSARAPSGGNNEQFF. The DNA of the CDR3 is TGCAGTGCTAGAGCACCTAGCGGGGGAAACAATGAGCAGTTCTTC.

Remarks on this clonotype: Since a much larger clone is just one base distant, this may be a read error. This chain links TRBV24-1 with TRBJ2-7; D may match TRBD1 or TRBD2 (5 bases each). The CDR3 spans 16 residues. Germline CDR1 KGHDR, CDR2 SFDVKD. The CDR3 is CATSDLQREGPYEQHF. The CDR3 bases are TGTGCCACCAGTGATTTGCAGCGTGAGGGGCCCTACGAGCAGCACTTC.

About this clonotype itself: This may stem from a read error, because a much larger clone lies one nucleotide away. The CDR3 here is CASKPRQGTEAFF. The CDR3 DNA follows: TGCGCCAGCAAACCCCGACAGGGCACTGAAGCTTTCTTT. J is TRBJ1-1 and V is TRBV5-1; TRBD1 aligns across 7 bases. CDR3 length: 13 residues. Germline CDR1 is SGHRS and CDR2 is YFSETQ. V lost 6 bases, J lost 4 bases, and 6 bases stayed unmatched.

This clonotype came up a few times. The J gene is TRBJ2-3, the V gene TRBV29-1; D tentatively reads TRBD1 or TRBD2 (6 bases each). The V gene lost 3 bases and the J gene lost 0 bases, with 10 bases spanning the gap. The CDR3 length is 14 residues. From germline, CDR1 is SQVTM and CDR2 ANQGSEA. The DNA for the CDR3 is TGCAGCGTTGATAGGGGGACTAGCACAGATACGCAGTATTTT. Its protein product is CSVDRGTSTDTQYF.

V usage is TRBV19 and J usage is TRBJ2-4, with D perhaps matching TRBD1 or TRBD2 (5 bases each). The V end lost 3 bases, the J end lost 0 bases, and 9 bases lay between the germline ends. This CDR3 contains 15 residues. Germline CDR1 reads LNHDA; CDR2 reads SQIVND (reference sequence). The CDR3 DNA reads TGTGCCAGTAGTATGGGACGTCTAGCCAAAAACATTCAGTACTTC. Translation: CASSMGRLAKNIQYF.

This clonotype was observed at least ten times. The chain's CDR3 is CASSLAGGPRTGELFF. In DNA, the CDR3 is TGCGCCAGCAGCTTGGCGGGGGGACCTCGCACCGGGGAGCTGTTTTTT. The V call is TRBV5-1, the J call TRBJ2-2; TRBD2 agrees at 7 bases. The germline gives CDR1 SGHRS, CDR2 YFSETQ. The CDR3 extends over 16 amino acids. The J segment lost 4 bases and the V segment lost 0 bases, leaving 6 bases of the junction unmatched.

J is TRBJ2-5 and V is TRBV2; no clear D. Trimming stripped 1 base from V and 5 bases from J, with 5 bases between. This CDR3 comprises 12 residues. Germline V CDR1 and CDR2: SNHLY, FYNNEI. CDR3 residues: CASSEVSETQYF. The CDR3 nucleotides are TGTGCCAGCAGTGAAGTGTCGGAGACCCAGTACTTC.

This clonotype was seen many times. The chain uses TRBV6-1 and TRBJ1-1; D not certain. The germline gives CDR1 MNHNS, CDR2 SASEGT. Between the trimmed V and J ends, which lost 7 bases and 1 base, there was a span of 10 bases. The CDR3 is made up of 13 amino acids. The CDR3 nucleotides read TGTGCCAGCACAGCGGGCCAGAACACTGAAGCTTTCTTT. This gives the protein CASTAGQNTEAFF.

This clonotype occurred many times. This chain joins TRBV27 and TRBJ2-2; 7 bases agree with TRBD2. This CDR3 is 16 amino acids long. The germline V gene has CDR1 MNHEY and CDR2 SMNVEV (reference sequence). The trim removed 4 bases at V and 4 bases at J, leaving 9 bases unmatched. The CDR3 sequence is CASSWGGLPSTGELFF. As DNA, the CDR3 is TGTGCCAGCAGTTGGGGGGGTCTACCGTCCACCGGGGAGCTGTTTTTT.

This clonotype was seen more than once but under ten times. This chain links TRBV7-9 with TRBJ2-7; the D gene could be TRBD1 or TRBD2 (5 bases each). The germline V gene has CDR1 SEHNR and CDR2 FQNEAQ (reference sequence). The ends were cut back, 5 bases at V and 1 base at J, with 18 bases in the middle. The CDR3 has 16 residues. CDR3 sequence: CASSTGPNHPSYEQYF. Here the CDR3 DNA reads TGTGCCAGCAGCACGGGACCGAACCACCCATCCTACGAGCAGTACTTC.

This clonotype is categorized as medium-sized (0.01 to 0.1%). The J gene is TRBJ2-5, the V gene TRBV28; possible D gene TRBD1, 6 bases. The CDR3 runs 16 residues. Looked up from germline, CDR1 is MDHEN and CDR2 is SYDVKM. The ends were cut back, 6 bases at V and 1 base at J, with 18 bases in the middle. CDR3 protein: CASSFITGDIQETQYF. The DNA of the CDR3 is TGTGCCAGCAGCTTCATTACCGGGGACATCCAAGAGACCCAGTACTTC.

This clonotype occurred a few times. This may come from a read error, since a much larger clone is one base off. The V gene is TRBV2, the J gene TRBJ2-1; 9 nucleotides align to TRBD1. Trimming cost V 11 bases and J 3 bases; bases outside gene matches: 8. This CDR3 contains 14 residues. Germline V gene data show CDR1 as SNHLY and CDR2 as FYNNEI. The CDR3 reads CARVPGQGYNEQFF. CDR3 DNA: TGTGCCCGCGTACCGGGACAGGGCTACAATGAGCAGTTCTTC.